This TCR beta chain was sequenced during a study of cytomegalovirus exposure and HLA in healthy donors. PCR involved 60 Vbeta and 13 Jbeta primers. The method was immunoSEQ multiplex PCR; TCRdb's version includes in-frame clones alone and lacks a portion of them. The sample records around 94,000 clones, 65% to 85% being singletons. This CDR3 comprises 13 residues. V lost 5 bases and J lost 4, with 11 bases in between. Germline V CDR1 and CDR2: SGHRS, YFSETQ. As regards this clone: What it recognizes is unknown.

Study-level findings and limits: The investigators catalogued 150 or so TCR beta chains as cytomegalovirus-associated. It was only CMV serostatus that was available as immune exposure information.

The clonotype comes from a woman aged 55-69 years in good health and CMV-seropositive. V gene TRBV5-1 combines with J gene TRBJ2-3, with D perhaps matching TRBD1 (6 bases). Material: PBMCs. CDR3 region: CASSSGEADTQYF. For the CDR3, the DNA is TGCGCCAGCAGTTCAGGGGAAGCAGATACGCAGTATTTT.